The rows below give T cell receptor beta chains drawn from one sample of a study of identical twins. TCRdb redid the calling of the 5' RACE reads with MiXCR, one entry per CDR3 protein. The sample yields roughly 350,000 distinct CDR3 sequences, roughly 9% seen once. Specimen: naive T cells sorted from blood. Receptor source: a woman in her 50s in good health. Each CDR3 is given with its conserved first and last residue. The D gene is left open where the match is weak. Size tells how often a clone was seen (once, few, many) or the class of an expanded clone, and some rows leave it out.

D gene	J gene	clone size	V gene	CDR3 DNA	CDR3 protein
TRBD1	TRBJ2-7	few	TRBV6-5	TGTGCCAGCAGTGATCCCAGGGGGCGCGGGAAGGTGCAGTACTTC	CASSDPRGRGKVQYF
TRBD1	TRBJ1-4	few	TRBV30	TGTGCCTGGAGCCCCCCGGGACAGGGGAGAAAACTGTTTTTT	CAWSPPGQGRKLFF
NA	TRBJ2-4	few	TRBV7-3	TGTGCCAGCAGCTTAACTGGGTCGGGGTTTCAAAACATTCAGTACTTC	CASSLTGSGFQNIQYF
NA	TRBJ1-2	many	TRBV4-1	TGCGCCAGCAGCCAAGATTGGGAACCTGTCTCTGTCAAAAGGAATACGGACTATGGCTACACCTTC	CASSQDWEPVSVKRNTDYGYTF
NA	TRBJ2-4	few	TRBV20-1	TGCAGTGCTAACCCATATTCGAACATTCAGTACTTC	CSANPYSNIQYF
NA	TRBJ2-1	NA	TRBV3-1	TGTGCCAGCAGCCAAGATCGTTATAGCGTTGAGCAGTTCTTC	CASSQDRYSVEQFF
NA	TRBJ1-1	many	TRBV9	TGTGCCAGCAGCGAGGGACCTTCGGACACTGAAGCTTTCTTT	CASSEGPSDTEAFF
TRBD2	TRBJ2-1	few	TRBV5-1	TGCGCCAGCAGCTTGGCGGCTAGCGGGTTCTACAATGAGCAGTTCTTC	CASSLAASGFYNEQFF
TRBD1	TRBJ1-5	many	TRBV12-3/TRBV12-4	TGTGCCAGCAGTATCCCAGGGGGAATTCAGCCCCAGCATTTT	CASSIPGGIQPQHF
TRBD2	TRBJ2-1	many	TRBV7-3	TGTGCCAGCAGTTTAAGCGGGGGCTACAATGAGCAGTTCTTC	CASSLSGGYNEQFF
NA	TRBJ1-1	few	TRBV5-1	TGCGCCAGCAGCCCCGGGGGACGTATATCGAACACTGAAGCTTTCTTT	CASSPGGRISNTEAFF